This entry features one TCR beta chain sequence. Its matching antigen is unknown. The data stem from a study of CD8 T cells in Susac syndrome. Study-wide results and limits: Acknowledgment was made by the study that its TCR sequencing and HLA analysis involved a relatively small number of individuals.

TCR beta sequencing covered blood CD8+ and CD4+ T cells. Healthy donors constituted the controls, which were matched for age and sex. Germline V gene sequence: CDR1 SGHVS, CDR2 FNYEAQ. The V end was cut by 1 base, the J end by 8 bases, with 9 bases between. The CDR3 is made up of 14 amino acids. RNA, at about 0.5 to 1 ug, was reverse transcribed with random hexamers. Amplification of TCR beta CDR3 was carried out by immunoSEQ multiplex PCR, which covered 54 Vbeta and 13 Jbeta segments. TCRdb called the immunoSEQ multiplex PCR reads again in MiXCR, with one record for every CDR3 protein. The repertoire holds about 210,000 distinct CDR3 sequences, with over 85% as singletons.

Input material: CD4+ T cells from PBMCs. The V call is TRBV7-6, the J call TRBJ1-6, with no clear D. The TCR originated in a human donor in good health. The DNA of the CDR3 is TGTGCCAGCAGCTTAGATGGGGAGGATTCACCCCTCCACTTT. Its protein is CASSLDGEDSPLHF. Full variable domain (rest looked up from reference TRBV7-6 and TRBJ1-6): GAGVSQSPRYKVTKRGQDVALRCDPISGHVSLYWYRQALGQGPEFLTYFNYEAQQDKSGLPNDRFSAERPEGSISTLTIQRTEQRDSAMYRCASSLDGEDSPLHFGNGTRLTVT.